What follows is one T cell receptor (beta chain) and its context. The limits of the CDR3 on the DNA are not certain, so only TCRdb's listed CDR3 is given. TCRdb's table, derived via immunoSEQ multiplex PCR, lists solely in-frame clones and lacks some. The repertoire consists of more than 90,000 clones, with around four fifths occurring once and the leading ten covering approximately 0.75%. The data were obtained in a study of blood T cell repertoires in COVID-19. The CDR3 spans 16 residues, counting both ends. This rearrangement joins TRBV21-1 to TRBJ1-5. TRBV21-1 has pseudogene status. The source of this sequence is a woman aged 70-85 years with acute or convalescent COVID-19. The material sequenced was peripheral blood. CDR3 in amino acids: CASSKGVGGGNQPQHF.